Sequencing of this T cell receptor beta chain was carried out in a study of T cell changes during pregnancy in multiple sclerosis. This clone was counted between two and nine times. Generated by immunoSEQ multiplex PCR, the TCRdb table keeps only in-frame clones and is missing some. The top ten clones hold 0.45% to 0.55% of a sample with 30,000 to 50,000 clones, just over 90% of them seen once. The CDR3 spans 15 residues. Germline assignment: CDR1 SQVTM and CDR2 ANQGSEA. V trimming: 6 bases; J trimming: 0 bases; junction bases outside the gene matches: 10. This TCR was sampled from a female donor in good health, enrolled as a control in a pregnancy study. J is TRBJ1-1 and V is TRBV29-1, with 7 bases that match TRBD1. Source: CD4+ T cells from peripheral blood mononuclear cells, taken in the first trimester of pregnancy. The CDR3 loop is CSVVDRRIMNTEAFF. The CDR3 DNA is TGCAGCGTAGTGGACAGGAGAATCATGAACACTGAAGCTTTCTTT.